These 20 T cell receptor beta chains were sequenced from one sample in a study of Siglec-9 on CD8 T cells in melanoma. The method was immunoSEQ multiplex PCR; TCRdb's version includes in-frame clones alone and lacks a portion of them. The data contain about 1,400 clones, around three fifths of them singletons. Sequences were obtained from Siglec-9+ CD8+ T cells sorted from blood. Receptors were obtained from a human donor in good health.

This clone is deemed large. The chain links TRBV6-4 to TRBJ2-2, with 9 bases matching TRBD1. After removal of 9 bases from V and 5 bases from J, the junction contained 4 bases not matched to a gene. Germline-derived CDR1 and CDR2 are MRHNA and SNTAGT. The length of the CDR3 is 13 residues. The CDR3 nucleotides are TGTGCCAGTAGGACAGGGGATACCGGGGAGCTGTTTTTT. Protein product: CASRTGDTGELFF.

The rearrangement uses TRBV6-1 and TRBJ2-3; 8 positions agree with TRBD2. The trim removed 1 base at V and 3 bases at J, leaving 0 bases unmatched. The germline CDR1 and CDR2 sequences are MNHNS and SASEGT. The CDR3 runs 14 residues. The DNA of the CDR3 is TGTGCCAGCAGTGAAGGACTAGCGACAGATACGCAGTATTTT. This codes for CASSEGLATDTQYF.

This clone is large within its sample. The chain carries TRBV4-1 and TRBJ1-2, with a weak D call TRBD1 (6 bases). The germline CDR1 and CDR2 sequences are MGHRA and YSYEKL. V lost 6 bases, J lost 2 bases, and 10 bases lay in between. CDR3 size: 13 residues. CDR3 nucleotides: TGCGCCAGCAGGCTTACAGGGAACTATGGCTACACCTTC. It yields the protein CASRLTGNYGYTF.

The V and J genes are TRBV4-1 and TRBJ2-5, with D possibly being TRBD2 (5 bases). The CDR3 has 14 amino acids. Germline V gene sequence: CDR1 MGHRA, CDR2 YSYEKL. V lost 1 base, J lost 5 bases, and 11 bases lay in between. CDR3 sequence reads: CASSQVPGMETQYF. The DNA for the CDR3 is TGCGCCAGCAGCCAAGTTCCGGGAATGGAGACCCAGTACTTC.

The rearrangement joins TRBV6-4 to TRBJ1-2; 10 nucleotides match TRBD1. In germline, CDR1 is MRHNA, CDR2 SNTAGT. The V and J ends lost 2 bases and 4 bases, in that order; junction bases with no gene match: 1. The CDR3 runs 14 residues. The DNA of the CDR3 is TGTGCCAGCAGTGACGGACAGGGGGGCTATGGCTACACCTTC. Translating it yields CASSDGQGGYGYTF.

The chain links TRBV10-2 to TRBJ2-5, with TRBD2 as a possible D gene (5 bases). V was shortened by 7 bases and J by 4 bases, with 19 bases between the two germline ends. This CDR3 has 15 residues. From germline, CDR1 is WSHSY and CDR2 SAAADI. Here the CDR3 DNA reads TGCGCCAGCAAAGGATCAAGCGGTAGTGGAGAGACCCAGTACTTC. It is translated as CASKGSSGSGETQYF.

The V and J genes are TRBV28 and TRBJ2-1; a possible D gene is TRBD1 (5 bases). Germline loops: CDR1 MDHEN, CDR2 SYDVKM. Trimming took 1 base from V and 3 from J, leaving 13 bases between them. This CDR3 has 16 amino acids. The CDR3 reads CASSLFRQGIYNEQFF. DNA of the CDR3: TGTGCCAGCAGTTTATTTAGGCAGGGCATCTACAATGAGCAGTTCTTC. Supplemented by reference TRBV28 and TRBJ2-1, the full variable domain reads DVKVTQSSRYLVKRTGEKVFLECVQDMDHENMFWYRQDPGLGLRLIYFSYDVKMKEKGDIPEGYSVSREKKERFSLILESASTNQTSMYLCASSLFRQGIYNEQFFGPGTRLTVL.

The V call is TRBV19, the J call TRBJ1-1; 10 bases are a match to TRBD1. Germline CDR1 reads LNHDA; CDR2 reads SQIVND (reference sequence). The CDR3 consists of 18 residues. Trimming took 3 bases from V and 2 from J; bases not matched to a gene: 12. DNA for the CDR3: TGTGCCAGTAGTATCCCTCCGACAGGGGGCGTTCGAAACACTGAAGCTTTCTTT. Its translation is CASSIPPTGGVRNTEAFF.

Here the CDR3 reads CASSSAGTGVHEQFF. CDR3 bases: TGTGCCAGCAGCTCGGCCGGGACAGGGGTACATGAGCAGTTCTTC. The V and J genes are TRBV7-3 and TRBJ2-1; 10 bases align to TRBD1. The CDR3 length is 15 residues. The junction had 8 bases not matched to a gene; V was cut back by 4 bases and J by 8 bases. Germline CDR1 is SGHTA and CDR2 is FQGTGA. Full variable domain (remainder filled in from reference TRBV7-3 and TRBJ2-1): GAGVSQTPSNKVTEKGKYVELRCDPISGHTALYWYRQSLGQGPEFLIYFQGTGAADDSGLPNDRFFAVRPEGSVSTLKIQRTERGDSAVYLCASSSAGTGVHEQFFGPGTRLTVL.

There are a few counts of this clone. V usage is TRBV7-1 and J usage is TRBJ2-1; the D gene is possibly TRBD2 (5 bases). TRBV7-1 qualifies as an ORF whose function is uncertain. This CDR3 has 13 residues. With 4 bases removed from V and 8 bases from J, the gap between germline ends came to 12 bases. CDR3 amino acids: CASSFGSVDEQFF. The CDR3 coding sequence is TGTGCCAGCAGCTTTGGGAGTGTGGATGAGCAGTTCTTC.

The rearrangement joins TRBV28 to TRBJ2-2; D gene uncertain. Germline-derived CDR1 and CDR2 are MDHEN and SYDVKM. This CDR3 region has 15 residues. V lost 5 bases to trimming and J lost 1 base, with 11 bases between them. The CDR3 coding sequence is TGTGCCAGCAGTCGAATTGTGGAGAACACCGGGGAGCTGTTTTTT. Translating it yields CASSRIVENTGELFF.

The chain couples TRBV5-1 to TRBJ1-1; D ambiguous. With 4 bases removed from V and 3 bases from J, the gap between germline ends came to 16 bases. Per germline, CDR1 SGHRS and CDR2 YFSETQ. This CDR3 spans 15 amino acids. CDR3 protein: CASSGSVPVDTEAFF. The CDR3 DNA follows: TGCGCCAGCAGCGGATCTGTCCCGGTAGACACTGAAGCTTTCTTT.

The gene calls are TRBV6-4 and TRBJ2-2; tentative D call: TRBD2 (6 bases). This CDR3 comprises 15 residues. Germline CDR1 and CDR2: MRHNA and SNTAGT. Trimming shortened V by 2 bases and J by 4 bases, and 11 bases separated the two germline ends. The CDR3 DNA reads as TGTGCCAGCAGTGACGGGGGGAAATCCACCGGGGAGCTGTTTTTT. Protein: CASSDGGKSTGELFF.

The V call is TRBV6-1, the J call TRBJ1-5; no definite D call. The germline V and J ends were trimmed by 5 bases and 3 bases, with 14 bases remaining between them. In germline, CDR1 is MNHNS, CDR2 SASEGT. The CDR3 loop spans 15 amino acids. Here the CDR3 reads CASSLFKSSNQPQHF. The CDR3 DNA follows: TGTGCCAGCAGTCTCTTTAAAAGTTCCAATCAGCCCCAGCATTTT.

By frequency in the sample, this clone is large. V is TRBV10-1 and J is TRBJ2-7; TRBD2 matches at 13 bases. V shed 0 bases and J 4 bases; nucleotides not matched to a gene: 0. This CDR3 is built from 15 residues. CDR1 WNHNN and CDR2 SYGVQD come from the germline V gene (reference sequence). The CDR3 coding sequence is TGCGCCAGCAGTGAGTCGACTAGCGGGGGGTACGAGCAGTACTTC. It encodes CASSESTSGGYEQYF.

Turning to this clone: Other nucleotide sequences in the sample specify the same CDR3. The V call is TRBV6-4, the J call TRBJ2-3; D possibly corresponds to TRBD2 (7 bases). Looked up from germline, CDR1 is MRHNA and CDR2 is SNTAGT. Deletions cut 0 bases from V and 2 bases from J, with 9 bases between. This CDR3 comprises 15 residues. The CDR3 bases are TGTGCCAGCAGTGACTCGGGGGGGGCCACAGATACGCAGTATTTT. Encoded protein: CASSDSGGATDTQYF.

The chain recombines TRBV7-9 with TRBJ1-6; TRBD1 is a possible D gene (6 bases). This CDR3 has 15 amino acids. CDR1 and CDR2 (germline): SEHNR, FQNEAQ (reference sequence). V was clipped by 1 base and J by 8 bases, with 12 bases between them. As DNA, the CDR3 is TGTGCCAGCAGCTTAGTCAGGGGTTCATATTCACCCCTCCACTTT. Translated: CASSLVRGSYSPLHF.

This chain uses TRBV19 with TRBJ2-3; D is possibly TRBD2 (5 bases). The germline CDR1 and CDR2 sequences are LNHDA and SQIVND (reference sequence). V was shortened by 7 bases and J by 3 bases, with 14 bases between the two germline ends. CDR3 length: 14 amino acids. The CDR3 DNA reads TGTGCCAGTAAAGAGGGTAGGGAAACAGATACGCAGTATTTT. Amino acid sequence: CASKEGRETDTQYF.

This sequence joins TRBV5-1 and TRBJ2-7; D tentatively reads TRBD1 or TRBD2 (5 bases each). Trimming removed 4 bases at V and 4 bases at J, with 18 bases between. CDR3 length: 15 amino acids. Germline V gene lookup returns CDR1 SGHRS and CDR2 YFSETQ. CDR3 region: CASSADIGSSYEQYF. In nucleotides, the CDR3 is TGCGCCAGCAGCGCGGACATAGGGAGTAGTTACGAGCAGTACTTC.

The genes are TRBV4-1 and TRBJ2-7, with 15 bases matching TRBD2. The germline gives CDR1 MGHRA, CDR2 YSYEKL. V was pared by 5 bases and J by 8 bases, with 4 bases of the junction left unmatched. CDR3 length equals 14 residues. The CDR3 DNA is TGCGCCAGCAGCTGGACTAGCGGGAGGGCCCAGCAGTACTTC. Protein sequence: CASSWTSGRAQQYF.